The source of this TCR beta chain is a study of blood T cell repertoires in COVID-19. Study in general: There were acute and convalescent COVID-19 samples, and they came from the United States, Italy and Spain.

V was shortened by 3 bases and J by 7 bases, with 7 bases between the two germline ends. The CDR3 loop spans 12 amino acids. The germline gives CDR1 MGHDK, CDR2 SYGVNS. Assay: immunoSEQ multiplex PCR; the TCRdb copy retains only in-frame clones and omits some. The sample shows fewer than 80,000 clones, nearly 90% of them seen only once. The V and J genes are TRBV25-1 and TRBJ1-3; D unclear. The sequenced sample consisted of peripheral blood. This TCR was sampled from a man aged 45-65 years with acute or convalescent COVID-19. The CDR3 loop is CASSDQVNTIYF. CDR3 sequence (DNA): TGTGCCAGCAGTGATCAGGTTAACACCATATATTTT.